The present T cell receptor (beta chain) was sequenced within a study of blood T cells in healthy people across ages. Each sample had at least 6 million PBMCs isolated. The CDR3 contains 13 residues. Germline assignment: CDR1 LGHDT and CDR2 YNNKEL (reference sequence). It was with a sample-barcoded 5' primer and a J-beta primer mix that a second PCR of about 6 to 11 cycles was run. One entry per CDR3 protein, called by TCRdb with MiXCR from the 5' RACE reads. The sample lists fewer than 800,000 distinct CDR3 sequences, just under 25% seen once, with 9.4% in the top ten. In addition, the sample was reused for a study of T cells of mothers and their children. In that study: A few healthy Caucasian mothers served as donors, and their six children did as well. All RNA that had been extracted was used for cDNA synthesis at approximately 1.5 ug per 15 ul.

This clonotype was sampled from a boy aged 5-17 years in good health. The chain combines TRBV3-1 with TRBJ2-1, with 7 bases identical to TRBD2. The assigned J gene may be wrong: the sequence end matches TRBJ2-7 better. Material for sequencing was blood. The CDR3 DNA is TGTGCCAGCAGCCAAGGGGAGGGGTACGAGCAGTACTTC. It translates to CASSQGEGYEQYF.